These 22 T cell receptor beta chains share one sample of origin, sequenced in a study of blood T cell repertoires in COVID-19 (dated by TCRdb to the early 2020s). Receptor libraries were prepared by the immunoSEQ multiplex PCR assay. The immuneACCESS repertoire file appears here via TCRdb, limited to in-frame rearrangements. These files lack a portion of the clones; in checked studies, under half of the deficit traces to unresolved V genes, and the cause of the others is not known. Within this sample are 250,000 to 300,000 clones, with roughly 90% of them counted one time only. The ten top clones hold 11% of the sample. Sequenced material: peripheral blood. Source of these receptors: a woman in her twenties or thirties with COVID-19, enrolled during active disease.

The chain is built from TRBV30 and TRBJ2-7; TRBD2 aligns across 11 bases. Trimming cost V 5 bases and J 7 bases; bases outside gene matches: 16. Germline CDR1 GTSNPN, CDR2 SVGIG (reference sequence). This CDR3 comprises 16 residues. The CDR3 spells CAWSGRLGLAEDEQYF. The CDR3 coding sequence is TGTGCCTGGTCGGGGAGACTGGGACTAGCGGAAGATGAGCAGTACTTC.

The chain joins TRBV5-8 to TRBJ2-1, with D possibly being TRBD2 (6 bases). Trimming took 1 base from V and 9 from J, leaving 14 bases between them. Germline CDR1 reads SGHTS; CDR2 reads YDEGEE. The CDR3 loop spans 14 amino acids. The CDR3 nucleotides read TGTGCCAGCAGCTTGAAAGTACTAGCCGGTGAGCAGTTCTTC. This translates into CASSLKVLAGEQFF.

The CDR3 DNA reads as TGTGCCAGCAGCTGGGGACTAGCGGGAGGAAGTGAGCAGTACTTC. Translating gives CASSWGLAGGSEQYF. The V and J genes are TRBV6-5 and TRBJ2-7; 15 nucleotides agree with TRBD2. Losses at the gene ends were 6 bases for V and 7 bases for J; bases not matched to a gene: 7. CDR3 length: 15 residues. Germline CDR1 reads MNHEY; CDR2 reads SVGAGI.

V is TRBV6-5 and J is TRBJ2-1, with D maybe TRBD1 (5 bases). The germline V gene encodes CDR1 MNHEY and CDR2 SVGAGI. The ends were cut back, 0 bases at V and 7 bases at J, with 10 bases in the middle. CDR3 length: 14 amino acids. CDR3: CASSYSGPKNEQFF. CDR3 nucleotides: TGTGCCAGCAGTTACTCGGGGCCGAAAAATGAGCAGTTCTTC.

This chain uses TRBV19 with TRBJ2-7, with TRBD1 identical over 8 bases. Germline CDR1 is LNHDA and CDR2 is SQIVND (reference sequence). There are 15 residues in the CDR3. The J segment lost 4 bases and the V segment lost 4 bases, leaving 9 bases of the junction unmatched. CDR3 coding DNA: TGTGCCAGTAGTACCAGGGGGCCAGGACCTTACGAGCAGTACTTC. Amino acid sequence: CASSTRGPGPYEQYF.

J is TRBJ2-3 and V is TRBV28; 14 nucleotides line up with TRBD2. The trim removed 4 bases at V and 2 bases at J, leaving 8 bases unmatched. From germline, CDR1 is MDHEN and CDR2 SYDVKM. The CDR3 is 18 residues long. CDR3 in amino acids: CASSSPGLAGEYTDTQYF. The CDR3 region has the DNA TGTGCCAGCAGTTCCCCGGGACTAGCGGGAGAGTACACAGATACGCAGTATTTT.

The genes are TRBV7-3 and TRBJ2-6; no definite D call. Germline-derived CDR1 and CDR2 are SGHTA and FQGTGA. This CDR3 has 13 amino acids. Trimming left V 3 bases short and J 3 bases short, with 3 bases between. The DNA of the CDR3 is TGTGCCAGCAGCTTCGGTGGGGCCAACGTCCTGACTTTC. Translating it yields CASSFGGANVLTF. Complete variable domain (other parts from reference TRBV7-3 and TRBJ2-6): GAGVSQTPSNKVTEKGKYVELRCDPISGHTALYWYRQSLGQGPEFLIYFQGTGAADDSGLPNDRFFAVRPEGSVSTLKIQRTERGDSAVYLCASSFGGANVLTFGAGSRLTVL.

The gene calls are TRBV18 and TRBJ2-1; 7 nucleotides line up with TRBD2. V was pared by 6 bases and J by 0 bases, with 8 bases of the junction left unmatched. There are 16 residues in the CDR3. Looked up from germline, CDR1 is KGHSH and CDR2 is LQKENI. This CDR3 is CASSLGTTRSYNEQFF. In DNA, the CDR3 is TGTGCCAGCTCCTTGGGGACTACGCGCTCCTACAATGAGCAGTTCTTC.

V gene TRBV3-1 (or the pseudogene TRBV3-2) combines with J gene TRBJ1-2; the match to TRBD1 covers 7 bases. The CDR3 has 16 residues. Germline-derived CDR1 and CDR2 are LGHDT and YNNKEL (reference sequence). J was trimmed by 1 base and V by 0 bases; bases with no gene match: 5. CDR3 protein: CASSQDLTGINYGYTF. In DNA, the CDR3 is TGTGCCAGCAGCCAAGATTTGACAGGGATTAACTATGGCTACACCTTC.

The DNA for the CDR3 is TGTGCCAGCAGCCGTACGGGACTAGCGGGAGGGCCCACCGGGGAGCTGTTTTTT. It encodes CASSRTGLAGGPTGELFF. The rearrangement joins TRBV27 to TRBJ2-2, with 16 bases identical to TRBD2. V was pared by 6 bases and J by 4 bases, with 8 bases of the junction left unmatched. There are 18 residues in the CDR3. Germline V lookup: CDR1 MNHEY, CDR2 SMNVEV (reference sequence).

This sequence joins TRBV2 and TRBJ2-7; the D gene is possibly TRBD1 (5 bases). V was trimmed by 4 bases and J by 2 bases, leaving 12 bases between them. The germline gives CDR1 SNHLY, CDR2 FYNNEI. The CDR3 loop spans 14 amino acids. As DNA, the CDR3 is TGTGCCAGCAGTGGGGTACAGGCCACCTACGAGCAGTACTTC. It translates to CASSGVQATYEQYF.

V is TRBV9 and J is TRBJ1-1; D unclear. With 0 bases removed from V and 0 bases from J, the gap between germline ends came to 9 bases. Germline assignment: CDR1 SGDLS and CDR2 YYNGEE. This CDR3 is built from 15 residues. CDR3 region: CASSVGVDMNTEAFF. The CDR3 nucleotides read TGTGCCAGCAGCGTAGGAGTAGACATGAACACTGAAGCTTTCTTT.

The chain couples TRBV6-6 to TRBJ2-7; 11 positions match TRBD2. Germline V gene lookup returns CDR1 MNHNY and CDR2 SVGAGI (reference sequence). The CDR3 spans 16 residues. Unmatched junction bases numbered 8, after V lost 7 bases and J lost 0 bases. The CDR3 DNA reads TGTGCCAGCACAGATAGCGGGGGGGGGAGCTCCTACGAGCAGTACTTC. Its translation: CASTDSGGGSSYEQYF.

The V and J genes are TRBV5-8 and TRBJ2-7; the match to TRBD1 covers 9 bases. This CDR3 is 18 amino acids long. Germline CDR1 and CDR2: SGHTS and YDEGEE. The V segment lost 5 bases and the J segment 1 base; nucleotides outside the gene matches: 16. DNA for the CDR3: TGTGCCAGCAGTCACCGGGACAGGGTAGATCTGGGATCCTACGAGCAGTACTTC. This sequence encodes CASSHRDRVDLGSYEQYF.

The chain couples TRBV13 to TRBJ2-1; maybe TRBD2 (5 bases). Looked up from germline, CDR1 is PRHDT and CDR2 is FYEKMQ (reference sequence). There are 15 residues in the CDR3. The ends were cut back, 2 bases at V and 2 bases at J, with 10 bases in the middle. DNA of the CDR3: TGTGCCAGCAGCTTATCCCTAGCTGCCTACAATGAGCAGTTCTTC. Translated, it gives CASSLSLAAYNEQFF.

The genes are TRBV30 and TRBJ1-6; 11 bases fit TRBD1. This CDR3 spans 16 amino acids. V trimming: 3 bases; J trimming: 7 bases; junction bases outside the gene matches: 8. The V gene's germline CDR1 is GTSNPN and CDR2 SVGIG (reference sequence). The CDR3 sequence is CAWSRDRGNKNSPLHF. The DNA for the CDR3 is TGTGCCTGGAGCAGGGACAGGGGGAATAAAAATTCACCCCTCCACTTT.

The rearrangement joins TRBV4-3 to TRBJ2-1; perhaps TRBD1 as D (5 bases). From germline, CDR1 is LGHNA and CDR2 YSLEER. Trimming removed 5 bases at V and 8 bases at J, with 22 bases between. CDR3 size: 16 residues. The CDR3 sequence is CASSGRQRTPIDEQFF. Written as DNA, the CDR3 is TGCGCCAGCAGCGGCAGACAAAGGACACCGATAGATGAGCAGTTCTTC.

The V gene is TRBV2, the J gene TRBJ2-1; 9 nucleotides align to TRBD1. Trimming took 8 bases from V and 4 from J; bases not matched to a gene: 0. The CDR3 runs 12 residues. Germline-derived CDR1 and CDR2 are SNHLY and FYNNEI. CDR3 bases: TGTGCCAGCGGGACAGGGTACAATGAGCAGTTCTTC. This codes for CASGTGYNEQFF.

J is TRBJ2-7 and V is TRBV3-1 (or the pseudogene TRBV3-2); 8 bases align to TRBD2. J gave up 1 base and V 0 bases, and 8 bases lay outside the gene matches. The CDR3 spans 17 residues. The germline gives CDR1 LGHDT, CDR2 YNNKEL (reference sequence). The CDR3 DNA reads TGTGCCAGCAGCCAAGAATTACCCGGGAGGGGATCCTACGAGCAGTACTTC. It encodes CASSQELPGRGSYEQYF.

This clone has just a few counts. The CDR3 is CSASLPLAYEQYF. The CDR3 region has the DNA TGCAGTGCTAGTCTCCCCCTAGCTTACGAGCAGTACTTC. This chain uses TRBV20-1 with TRBJ2-7; possibly TRBD2 for D (5 bases). This CDR3 contains 13 residues. CDR1 and CDR2 (germline): DFQATT, SNEGSKA (reference sequence). Between the trimmed V and J ends, which lost 3 bases and 4 bases, there was a span of 13 bases.

In this sample, this clone turned up once. The chain recombines TRBV24-1 with TRBJ2-3; no reliable D call. The germline gives CDR1 KGHDR, CDR2 SFDVKD. Trimming left V 4 bases short and J 2 bases short, with 6 bases between. The CDR3 length is 13 residues. The CDR3 nucleotides are TGTGCCACCAGTGACTATCCCACAGATACGCAGTATTTT. Its protein is CATSDYPTDTQYF.

CDR3 protein: CASSFEAGVRNEQFF. The CDR3 DNA follows: TGTGCCAGCAGCTTTGAAGCGGGAGTGCGAAATGAGCAGTTCTTC. V gene TRBV5-4 combines with J gene TRBJ2-1; 8 bases are a match to TRBD2. Germline-derived CDR1 and CDR2 are SGHNT and YYREEE (reference sequence). V lost 2 bases, J lost 7 bases, and 8 bases stayed unmatched. The CDR3 runs 15 residues.